This T cell receptor (beta chain) was recovered during a study of T cell clones after liver transplantation. Trimming removed 1 base from V and 5 bases from J; junction bases left unmatched: 7. Germline lookup yields CDR1 LNHDA and CDR2 SQIVND (reference sequence). This CDR3 contains 15 residues. Only in-frame clones appear in the TCRdb table, and some are missing; sequencing was by immunoSEQ multiplex PCR. The data contain about 33,000 clones, around 94% of them singletons. The chain links TRBV19 to TRBJ2-7, with 8 bases matching TRBD1. Specimen: CD8+ T cells from blood, collected 12 months after liver transplant. This receptor was taken from a human patient who received a liver transplant. Some T cells here may be from the graft donor. The CDR3: CASSIGAGGGHEQYF. Written as DNA, the CDR3 is TGTGCCAGTAGTATAGGGGCAGGGGGCGGCCACGAGCAGTACTTC.